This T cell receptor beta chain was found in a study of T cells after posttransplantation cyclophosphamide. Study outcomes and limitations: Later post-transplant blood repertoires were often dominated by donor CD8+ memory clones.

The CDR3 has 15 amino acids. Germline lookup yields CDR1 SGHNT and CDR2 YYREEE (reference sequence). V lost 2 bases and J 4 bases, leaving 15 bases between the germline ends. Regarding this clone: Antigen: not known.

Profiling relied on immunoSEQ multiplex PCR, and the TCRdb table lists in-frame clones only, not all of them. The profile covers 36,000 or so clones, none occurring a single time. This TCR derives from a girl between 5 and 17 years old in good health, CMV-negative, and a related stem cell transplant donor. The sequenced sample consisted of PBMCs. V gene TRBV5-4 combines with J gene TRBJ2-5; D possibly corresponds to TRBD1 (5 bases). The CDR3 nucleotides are TGTGCCAGCAGCTTTGGAGCACTGGGGCGAGAGACCCAGTACTTC. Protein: CASSFGALGRETQYF. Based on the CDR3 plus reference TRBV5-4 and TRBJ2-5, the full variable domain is ETGVTQSPTHLIKTRGQQVTLRCSSQSGHNTVSWYQQALGQGPQFIFQYYREEENGRGNFPPRFSGLQFPNYSSELNVNALELDDSALYLCASSFGALGRETQYFGPGTRLLVL.